The next 14 T cell receptor beta chains were all read from a single sample in a study of blood T cell repertoires in COVID-19. Sequencing was performed with immunoSEQ multiplex PCR; in TCRdb, only in-frame clones are kept and a portion is missing. This sample carries about 250,000 clones, 70% to 85% of them seen once, and the ten largest clones take 0.7% to 0.9%. Sequencing used peripheral blood. Every receptor here comes from a human donor with COVID-19, enrolled during active disease. The donor label of this sample is uncertain.

V and J are TRBV30 and TRBJ1-2; D remains ambiguous. There are 13 residues in the CDR3. Trimming took 0 bases from V and 5 from J, leaving 10 bases between them. Germline lookup yields CDR1 GTSNPN and CDR2 SVGIG (reference sequence). The CDR3 loop is CAWSVLVGYGYTF. CDR3 sequence (DNA): TGTGCCTGGAGTGTACTAGTTGGATATGGCTACACCTTC. The full variable domain, its missing parts supplied by reference TRBV30 and TRBJ1-2, is SQTIHQWPATLVQPVGSPLSLECTVEGTSNPNLYWYRQAAGRGLQLLFYSVGIGQISSEVPQNLSASRPQDRQFILSSKKLLLSDSGFYLCAWSVLVGYGYTFGSGTRLTVV.

The rearrangement links TRBV18 to TRBJ1-1; 7 bases are shared with TRBD1. This CDR3 region has 15 residues. The ends lost 3 bases at V and 1 base at J; junction bases unmatched: 5. Germline CDR1 reads KGHSH; CDR2 reads LQKENI. The chain's CDR3 is CASSPRDRANTEAFF. CDR3 coding DNA: TGTGCCAGCTCACCCCGAGACAGGGCGAACACTGAAGCTTTCTTT.

J is TRBJ2-3 and V is TRBV18; D unresolved. This CDR3 region has 12 residues. The V end was cut by 2 bases, the J end by 4 bases, with 4 bases between. Germline CDR1 and CDR2: KGHSH and LQKENI. The CDR3 sequence is CASSPDSDTQYF. In DNA form, the CDR3 reads TGTGCCAGCTCACCAGACTCAGATACGCAGTATTTT.

The chain is built from TRBV3-1 (or the pseudogene TRBV3-2) and TRBJ1-6; D is unclear. The V gene's germline CDR1 is LGHDT and CDR2 YNNKEL (reference sequence). The germline V and J ends were trimmed by 3 bases and 6 bases, with 9 bases remaining between them. This CDR3 region has 14 residues. CDR3 nucleotide sequence: TGTGCCAGCAGCCATGGCAGTGGTAATTCACCCCTCCACTTT. Protein product: CASSHGSGNSPLHF.

This clone was recorded once. The chain has TRBV3-1 (or the pseudogene TRBV3-2) and TRBJ1-2; TRBD1 might be the D (6 bases). This CDR3 region has 15 residues. V gave up 6 bases and J gave up 6 bases, with 20 bases separating them. Germline V gives CDR1 LGHDT, CDR2 YNNKEL (reference sequence). The CDR3 spells CASSPSLDRFHGYTF. CDR3 in DNA: TGTGCCAGCAGTCCCTCCCTCGACAGGTTCCATGGCTACACCTTC.

The chain has TRBV9 and TRBJ1-6; no clear D. The CDR3 is made up of 16 amino acids. The germline V gene has CDR1 SGDLS and CDR2 YYNGEE. V lost 0 bases and J lost 0, with 7 bases in between. Here the CDR3 DNA reads TGTGCCAGCAGCGTAGTAGAGGACTCCTATAATTCACCCCTCCACTTT. This sequence encodes CASSVVEDSYNSPLHF.

This chain's CDR3 is CASSLQPGVGQPQHF. DNA for the CDR3: TGTGCCAGCTCTCTCCAACCCGGGGTAGGACAGCCCCAGCATTTT. The V call is TRBV18, the J call TRBJ1-5; D uncertain. The germline CDR1 and CDR2 sequences are KGHSH and LQKENI. Trimming cost V 6 bases and J 7 bases, with 19 bases left between them. This CDR3 is 15 amino acids long.

J is TRBJ2-7 and V is TRBV5-1; TRBD1 aligns across 7 bases. Germline V gene sequence: CDR1 SGHRS, CDR2 YFSETQ. The CDR3 has 12 amino acids. J lost 5 bases, V lost 4 bases, and 3 bases had no gene match. CDR3 sequence: CASSVTGNEQYF. The CDR3, as DNA: TGCGCCAGCAGCGTGACAGGGAACGAGCAGTACTTC. The variable domain in full, with the rest retrieved from reference TRBV5-1 and TRBJ2-7, is KAGVTQTPRYLIKTRGQQVTLSCSPISGHRSVSWYQQTPGQGLQFLFEYFSETQRNKGNFPGRFSGRQFSNSRSEMNVSTLELGDSALYLCASSVTGNEQYFGPGTRLTVT.

In its sample, this clone was seen a few times. The chain is built from TRBV28 and TRBJ1-2; D gene uncertain. V gave up 3 bases and J gave up 7 bases, with 9 bases separating them. Germline CDR1 and CDR2: MDHEN and SYDVKM. The CDR3 has 12 amino acids. CDR3 in amino acids: CASSFPEGGYTF. Here the CDR3 DNA reads TGTGCCAGCAGTTTCCCCGAGGGTGGCTACACCTTC.

This clone has a count of ten or more. The CDR3 region has the DNA TGTGCCAGCAGCGCCGGGACAGCTGGAAACACCATATATTTT. Amino acid sequence: CASSAGTAGNTIYF. V and J are TRBV9 and TRBJ1-3; TRBD1 aligns across 7 bases. With 3 bases clipped from V and 2 bases from J, the junction kept 2 bases outside the gene matches. This CDR3 has 14 residues. In germline, CDR1 is SGDLS, CDR2 YYNGEE. Complete variable domain (other parts from reference TRBV9 and TRBJ1-3): DSGVTQTPKHLITATGQRVTLRCSPRSGDLSVYWYQQSLDQGLQFLIQYYNGEERAKGNILERFSAQQFPDLHSELNLSSLELGDSALYFCASSAGTAGNTIYFGEGSWLTVV.

J is TRBJ1-1 and V is TRBV2, with 11 bases aligning to TRBD1. This CDR3 is built from 14 residues. The V and J ends lost 7 bases and 3 bases, in that order; junction bases with no gene match: 4. In germline, CDR1 is SNHLY, CDR2 FYNNEI. In nucleotides, the CDR3 is TGTGCCAGCAAGGGGGGACAGGGGGACACTGAAGCTTTCTTT. It yields the protein CASKGGQGDTEAFF.

The J gene is TRBJ2-3, the V gene TRBV11-2, with 7 bases aligning to TRBD1. Germline V lookup: CDR1 SGHAT, CDR2 FQNNGV. The CDR3 has 16 residues. V lost 5 bases and J lost 2; bases outside the gene matches: 10. CDR3 bases: TGTGCCAGCAGCCCGAGGACAGGAGCCTACACAGATACGCAGTATTTT. Residues: CASSPRTGAYTDTQYF.

The chain employs TRBV4-2 and TRBJ1-5, with D maybe TRBD1 (5 bases). The germline V gene encodes CDR1 LGHNA and CDR2 YNFKEQ. Deletions cut 0 bases from V and 6 bases from J, with 12 bases between. The CDR3 runs to 15 residues. The CDR3 protein is CASSQDDQGAQPQHF. In DNA form, the CDR3 reads TGTGCCAGCAGCCAAGATGATCAAGGGGCTCAGCCCCAGCATTTT.

The V gene is TRBV30, the J gene TRBJ1-2, with 7 bases aligning to TRBD1. Per germline, CDR1 GTSNPN and CDR2 SVGIG (reference sequence). V shed 5 bases, J shed 4 bases, and the junction held 7 bases outside the gene matches. CDR3 length: 13 residues. The CDR3 loop is CAWSRQGGYGYTF. The CDR3 DNA is TGTGCCTGGTCGAGACAGGGCGGCTATGGCTACACCTTC. Full variable domain (outside the CDR3, taken from reference TRBV30 and TRBJ1-2): SQTIHQWPATLVQPVGSPLSLECTVEGTSNPNLYWYRQAAGRGLQLLFYSVGIGQISSEVPQNLSASRPQDRQFILSSKKLLLSDSGFYLCAWSRQGGYGYTFGSGTRLTVV.